The present TCR beta chain was sequenced within a study of T cells after yellow fever vaccination. V lost 1 base, J lost 6 bases, and 7 bases lay in between. Germline V CDR1 and CDR2: SGHVS, FNYEAQ. The CDR3 is 13 amino acids. TCRdb used MiXCR to reprocess the 5' RACE reads, holding one entry per CDR3 protein. The table lists 50,000 to 60,000 distinct CDR3 sequences, around 6.2% of them singletons, with roughly 28% in the top ten. The specimen comprised PBMCs, either bulk or a sorted T-cell subset (CD4+, CD8+, memory, or dextramer-sorted; not recorded which), sampled on the day of the yellow fever booster vaccination. The TCR originated in a man younger than 30 who received the YFV17D yellow fever vaccine. The gene calls are TRBV7-6 and TRBJ2-1; D is ambiguous. The CDR3 protein is CASSLVRVNEQFF. The CDR3 bases are TGTGCCAGCAGCTTAGTAAGGGTCAATGAGCAGTTCTTC.